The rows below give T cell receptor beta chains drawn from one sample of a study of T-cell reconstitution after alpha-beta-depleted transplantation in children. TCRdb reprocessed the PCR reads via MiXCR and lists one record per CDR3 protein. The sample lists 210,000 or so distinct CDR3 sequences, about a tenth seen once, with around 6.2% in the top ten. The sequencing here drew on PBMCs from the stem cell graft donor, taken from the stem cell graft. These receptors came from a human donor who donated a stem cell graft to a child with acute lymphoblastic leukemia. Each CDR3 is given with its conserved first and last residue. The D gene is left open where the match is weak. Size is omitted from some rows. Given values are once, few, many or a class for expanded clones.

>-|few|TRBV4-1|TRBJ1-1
CASSQELRGVNTEAFF
TGCGCCAGCAGCCAAGAATTAAGGGGGGTGAACACTGAAGCTTTCTTT
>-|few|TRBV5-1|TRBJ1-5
CASSLSWESNQPQHF
TGCGCCAGCAGCTTGAGCTGGGAGAGCAATCAGCCCCAGCATTTT
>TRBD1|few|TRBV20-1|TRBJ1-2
CSARDRVTYGYTF
TGCAGTGCTAGGGACAGGGTTACCTATGGCTACACCTTC
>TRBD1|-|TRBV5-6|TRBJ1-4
CASSSGTGVWEKLFF
TGTGCCAGCAGCTCCGGGACAGGGGTGTGGGAAAAACTGTTTTTT
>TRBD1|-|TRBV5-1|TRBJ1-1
CASSLTGGIKSEAFF
TGCGCCAGCAGCTTGACAGGGGGCATTAAGTCTGAAGCTTTCTTT
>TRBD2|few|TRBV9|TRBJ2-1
CASSSREEFF
TGTGCCAGCAGCTCCCGGGAGGAGTTCTTC
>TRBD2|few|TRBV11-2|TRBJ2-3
CASSLGERAGGAQDTQYF
TGTGCCAGCAGCTTAGGCGAAAGAGCGGGGGGGGCACAGGATACGCAGTATTTT
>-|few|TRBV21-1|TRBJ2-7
CASSSSTGGFKYEQYF
TGTGCCAGCAGCTCCTCCACTGGAGGGTTTAAGTACGAGCAGTACTTC
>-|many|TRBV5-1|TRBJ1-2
CASGLPRSSNYGYTF
TGCGCCAGCGGATTGCCGAGGAGCAGCAACTATGGCTACACCTTC
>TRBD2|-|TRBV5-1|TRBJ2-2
CASSSGLAGGPVTGELFF
TGCGCCAGCAGCTCAGGACTAGCGGGGGGGCCCGTCACCGGGGAGCTGTTTTTT